This record concerns one T cell receptor (beta chain) sequence. Its target is not known. Both 60 Vbeta primers and 13 Jbeta primers went into the PCR. TCRdb's table, derived via immunoSEQ multiplex PCR, lists solely in-frame clones and lacks some. This sample carries under 100,000 clones, over 70% of them seen once, and the ten largest clones take roughly 2%. The CDR3 is made up of 13 amino acids. Trimming took off 1 base at V and 7 bases at J, with 11 bases between the two ends. Germline CDR1 reads MGHRA; CDR2 reads YSYEKL. The sample comes from a study of cytomegalovirus exposure and HLA in healthy donors. Overall study findings and caveats: Associated with cytomegalovirus, according to the listing, were around 160 TCR beta chains. A reported reduction in N-insertions relative to the 666-donor mean was seen in an Asian-associated ancestry cluster in a later analysis. Per a later analysis, about 18,000 TCR beta sequences showed association with HLA alleles at 0.05 false discovery rate.

This clonotype was obtained from a boy aged 5-17 years in good health and CMV-seronegative. The sample taken for sequencing was PBMCs. The chain joins TRBV4-1 to TRBJ2-7, with a tentative D call TRBD1 (6 bases). CDR3 DNA sequence: TGCGCCAGCAGCCAAGGAGGGGGTTGGGAGCAGTACTTC. This encodes CASSQGGGWEQYF.